This TCR beta chain was captured in a study of response to subunit inactivated influenza vaccine. Study-level results: The authors proposed limited new T cell recruitment per seasonal influenza vaccination.

This CDR3 spans 16 amino acids. Germline V gene data show CDR1 as MDHEN and CDR2 as SYDVKM. V was shortened by 2 bases and J by 2 bases, with 16 bases between the two germline ends. Of note for this clonotype: The antigen remains undetermined.

TCRdb analysed the RT-PCR reads with MiXCR anew, one entry per CDR3 protein. Of more than 550,000 distinct CDR3 sequences in the sample, approximately 10% are singletons; the top ten hold 9.5% to 13%. The sequenced sample was PBMCs from blood, obtained on the day of vaccination. The chain has TRBV28 and TRBJ2-7; D gene unclear. This receptor was obtained from a man aged 45-65 years who received an inactivated influenza vaccine. CDR3 loop: CASSLNLLLPTYEQYF. The CDR3 nucleotides are TGTGCCAGCAGTTTAAACCTGCTCCTTCCTACCTACGAGCAGTACTTC.